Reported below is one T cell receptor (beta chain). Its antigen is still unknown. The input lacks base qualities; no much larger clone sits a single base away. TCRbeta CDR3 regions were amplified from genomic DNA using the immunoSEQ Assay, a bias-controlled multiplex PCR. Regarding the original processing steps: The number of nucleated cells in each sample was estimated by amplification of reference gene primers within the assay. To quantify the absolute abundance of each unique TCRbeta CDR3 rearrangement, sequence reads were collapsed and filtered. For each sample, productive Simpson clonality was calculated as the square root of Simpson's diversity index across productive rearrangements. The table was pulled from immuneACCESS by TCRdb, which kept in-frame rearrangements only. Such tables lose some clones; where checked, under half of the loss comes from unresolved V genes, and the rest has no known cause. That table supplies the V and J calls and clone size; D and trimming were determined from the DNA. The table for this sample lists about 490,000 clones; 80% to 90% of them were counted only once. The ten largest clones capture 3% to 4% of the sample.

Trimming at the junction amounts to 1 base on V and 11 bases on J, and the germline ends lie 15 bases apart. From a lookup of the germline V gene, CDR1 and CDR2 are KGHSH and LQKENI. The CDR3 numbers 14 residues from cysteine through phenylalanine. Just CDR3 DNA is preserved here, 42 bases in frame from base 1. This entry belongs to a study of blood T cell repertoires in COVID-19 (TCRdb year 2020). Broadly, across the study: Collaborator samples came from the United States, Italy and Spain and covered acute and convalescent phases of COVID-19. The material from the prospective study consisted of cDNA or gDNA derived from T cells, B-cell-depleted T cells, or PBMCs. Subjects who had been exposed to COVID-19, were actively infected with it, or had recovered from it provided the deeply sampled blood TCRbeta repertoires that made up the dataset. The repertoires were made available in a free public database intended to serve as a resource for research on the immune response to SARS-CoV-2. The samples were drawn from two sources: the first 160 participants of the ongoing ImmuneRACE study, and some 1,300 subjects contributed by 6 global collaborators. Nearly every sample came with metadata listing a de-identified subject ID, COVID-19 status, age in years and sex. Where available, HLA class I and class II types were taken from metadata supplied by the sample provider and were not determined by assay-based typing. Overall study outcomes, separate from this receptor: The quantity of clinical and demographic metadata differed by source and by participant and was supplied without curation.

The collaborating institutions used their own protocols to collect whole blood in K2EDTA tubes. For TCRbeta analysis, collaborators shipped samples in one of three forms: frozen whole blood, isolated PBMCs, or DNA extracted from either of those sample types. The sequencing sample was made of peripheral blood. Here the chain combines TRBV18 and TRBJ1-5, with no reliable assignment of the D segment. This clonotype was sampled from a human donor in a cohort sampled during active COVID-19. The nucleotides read TGTGCCAGCTCACCACGGAGCCAAGATGTAGCCCAGCATTTT. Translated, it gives CASSPRSQDVAQHF.